Presented here are 27 T cell receptor beta chains from one specimen sequenced in a study of shared clonotypes between healthy human individuals. Clones were sequenced by immunoSEQ multiplex PCR, and TCRdb holds only the in-frame ones, with some missing. Of roughly 500,000 clones listed, around 96% are singletons. The sample taken for sequencing was naive CD4+ T cells sorted from blood. Subset denoted: CD45RA+ positively selected. These receptors were obtained from a woman aged 30 to 39 in good health.

The chain links TRBV11-1 to TRBJ2-1; D is unresolved. Germline CDR1 and CDR2: SGHAT and FQDESV (reference sequence). CDR3 length: 15 residues. V shed 4 bases and J shed 3 bases, with 13 bases lying between them. CDR3 loop: CASSSYTINYNEQFF. The CDR3 DNA reads as TGTGCCAGCAGCTCTTACACCATCAACTACAATGAGCAGTTCTTC.

V is TRBV29-1 and J is TRBJ2-5; 11 bases align to TRBD2. Matching the DNA end better, TRBJ2-7 makes the J call doubtful. This CDR3 is built from 17 residues. The germline V gene encodes CDR1 SQVTM and CDR2 ANQGSEA. DNA for the CDR3: TGCAGCGTTGAAACTAGCGGGAGTACCAATTTACCCTACGAGCAGTACTTC. Translation gives CSVETSGSTNLPYEQYF.

The rearrangement links TRBV18 to TRBJ1-3, with a weak D call TRBD1 (6 bases). The CDR3 length is 16 residues. The germline V gene encodes CDR1 KGHSH and CDR2 LQKENI. V was cut by 0 bases and J by 4 bases, with 13 bases left in between. The CDR3 DNA is TGTGCCAGCTCACCACCCGGCGCAGGGACAGGAAACACCATATATTTT. It is translated as CASSPPGAGTGNTIYF.

This rearrangement joins TRBV7-8 to TRBJ2-2; D unclear. CDR3 length equals 17 residues. Germline V gene sequence: CDR1 SGHVS, CDR2 FQNEAQ. The ends were cut back, 5 bases at V and 0 bases at J, with 16 bases in the middle. This chain's CDR3 is CASSPLADSSNTGELFF. The DNA for the CDR3 is TGTGCCAGCAGCCCCCTGGCGGATAGTTCGAACACCGGGGAGCTGTTTTTT.

This rearrangement joins TRBV14 to TRBJ2-4; TRBD1 matches at 8 bases. The germline gives CDR1 SGHDN, CDR2 FVKESK. The CDR3 is made up of 14 amino acids. V trimming: 3 bases; J trimming: 5 bases; junction bases outside the gene matches: 3. The CDR3 DNA reads as TGTGCCAGCAGCCAGAGGGACAGGCAAAACATTCAGTACTTC. Protein: CASSQRDRQNIQYF.

This chain joins TRBV19 and TRBJ1-5; D is undetermined. Deletions cut 3 bases from V and 7 bases from J, with 10 bases between. CDR3 length: 13 amino acids. Germline lookup yields CDR1 LNHDA and CDR2 SQIVND (reference sequence). The CDR3 loop is CASSISGGQPQHF. CDR3 sequence (DNA): TGTGCCAGTAGTATCTCAGGAGGCCAGCCCCAGCATTTT.

The rearrangement uses TRBV27 and TRBJ2-1; TRBD2 agrees at 9 bases. The CDR3 contains 17 residues. Germline V gives CDR1 MNHEY, CDR2 SMNVEV (reference sequence). Trimming cost V 5 bases and J 1 base; bases outside gene matches: 9. This CDR3 reads CASSPRGSGSSYNEQFF. DNA of the CDR3: TGTGCCAGCAGTCCCCGGGGTAGCGGGAGTTCCTACAATGAGCAGTTCTTC.

The V call is TRBV19, the J call TRBJ1-1; D ambiguous. Germline V gene lookup returns CDR1 LNHDA and CDR2 SQIVND (reference sequence). The CDR3 length is 12 residues. V gave up 11 bases and J gave up 2 bases, with 12 bases separating them. The CDR3 DNA reads TGTGCCTCAAGAAAATCTAACACTGAAGCTTTCTTT. Its translation is CASRKSNTEAFF.

V is TRBV4-1 and J is TRBJ2-7, with 11 bases lining up with TRBD1. V lost 1 base to trimming and J lost 3 bases; unmatched junction nucleotides: 8. There are 17 residues in the CDR3. Germline V gene data show CDR1 as MGHRA and CDR2 as YSYEKL. CDR3 sequence (DNA): TGCGCCAGCAGCCAAGCCTGGGGGACAGGGGGTATCTACGAGCAGTACTTC. The encoded protein is CASSQAWGTGGIYEQYF.

The rearrangement links TRBV28 to TRBJ2-7; 11 bases are shared with TRBD1. Germline V gene lookup returns CDR1 MDHEN and CDR2 SYDVKM. The J segment lost 6 bases and the V segment lost 2 bases, leaving 12 bases of the junction unmatched. This CDR3 comprises 17 residues. Here the CDR3 DNA reads TGTGCCAGCAGTTTAGGGGGACAGGGGGTTTATTCTGCCGAGCAGTACTTC. Translation: CASSLGGQGVYSAEQYF.

The rearrangement uses TRBV27 and TRBJ2-7; no clear D gene. Trimming removed 0 bases at V and 3 bases at J, with 12 bases between. Germline V lookup: CDR1 MNHEY, CDR2 SMNVEV (reference sequence). The CDR3 contains 15 residues. The CDR3: CASSLSTGFVYEQYF. The CDR3 DNA follows: TGTGCCAGCAGTTTATCTACCGGTTTCGTCTACGAGCAGTACTTC.

V and J are TRBV6-1 and TRBJ1-1; tentative D call: TRBD1 (5 bases). Germline CDR1 is MNHNS and CDR2 is SASEGT. The V gene lost 3 bases and the J gene lost 5 bases, with 13 bases spanning the gap. The CDR3 consists of 14 residues. The CDR3: CASSEGPLRTEAFF. CDR3 coding DNA: TGTGCCAGCAGTGAGGGACCCTTGCGGACTGAAGCTTTCTTT.

V is TRBV5-4 and J is TRBJ2-7, with D possibly matching TRBD1 (5 bases). The V end lost 5 bases, the J end lost 5 bases, and 14 bases lay between the germline ends. The length of the CDR3 is 13 residues. The germline V gene encodes CDR1 SGHNT and CDR2 YYREEE (reference sequence). The CDR3 coding sequence is TGTGCCAGCAGACTTCAGGGTGTCCACGAGCAGTACTTC. Encoded protein: CASRLQGVHEQYF.

A remark on this clone: At the DNA level, this CDR3 is encoded by other sequences in the same sample as well. The chain uses TRBV29-1 and TRBJ1-5, with D perhaps TRBD1 (5 bases). From germline, CDR1 is SQVTM and CDR2 ANQGSEA. The CDR3 totals 13 residues. The V and J ends lost 4 bases and 1 base respectively, with 8 bases between them. Written as DNA, the CDR3 is TGCAGCGTTGCCCGGGACAGCAATCAGCCCCAGCATTTT. Amino acids: CSVARDSNQPQHF.

V gene TRBV5-1 combines with J gene TRBJ2-3; tentatively, D is TRBD2 (6 bases). Germline CDR1 SGHRS, CDR2 YFSETQ. The CDR3 has 17 amino acids. Trimming took off 3 bases at V and 2 bases at J, with 19 bases between the two ends. The CDR3 spells CASSWGAGLAITDTQYF. CDR3 sequence (DNA): TGCGCCAGCAGCTGGGGCGCAGGGCTAGCGATCACAGATACGCAGTATTTT. Combining the CDR3 with reference TRBV5-1 and TRBJ2-3 gives the whole variable domain KAGVTQTPRYLIKTRGQQVTLSCSPISGHRSVSWYQQTPGQGLQFLFEYFSETQRNKGNFPGRFSGRQFSNSRSEMNVSTLELGDSALYLCASSWGAGLAITDTQYFGPGTRLTVL.

The J gene is TRBJ1-2, the V gene TRBV28; 7 bases match TRBD1. Germline-derived CDR1 and CDR2 are MDHEN and SYDVKM. CDR3 size: 14 residues. V was pared by 6 bases and J by 11 bases, with 15 bases of the junction left unmatched. The CDR3 DNA reads as TGTGCCAGCAGAGCCCCCCAGGGGGTTGGAGGGTACACCTTC. Translating it yields CASRAPQGVGGYTF.

V usage is TRBV29-1 and J usage is TRBJ1-4; TRBD1 is a possible D gene (5 bases). The CDR3 covers 14 residues. Germline CDR1 SQVTM, CDR2 ANQGSEA. With 5 bases removed from V and 7 bases from J, the gap between germline ends came to 17 bases. CDR3 coding DNA: TGCAGCGTTTCCCAGGGAGGATTGGGTGAAAAACTGTTTTTT. It specifies CSVSQGGLGEKLFF.

The rearrangement uses TRBV5-1 and TRBJ2-2, with D uncertain. The CDR3 has 14 residues. Trimming cost V 1 base and J 2 bases, with 6 bases left between them. In germline, CDR1 is SGHRS, CDR2 YFSETQ. For the CDR3, the DNA is TGCGCCAGCAGCTTGAGAGGAAACACCGGGGAGCTGTTTTTT. Translating gives CASSLRGNTGELFF.

The chain employs TRBV6-6 and TRBJ1-5, with TRBD1 matching 9 bases. The CDR3 is made up of 14 amino acids. CDR1 and CDR2 from the germline V gene are MNHNY and SVGAGI (reference sequence). J lost 6 bases, V lost 4 bases, and 4 bases had no gene match. Here the CDR3 DNA reads TGTGCCAGCAGTTCCGGGACAGGGAGTCAGCCCCAGCATTTT. Translation gives CASSSGTGSQPQHF.

This rearrangement joins TRBV6-5 to TRBJ1-1, with 10 positions matching TRBD1. Germline trimming cut 5 bases from V and 1 base from J; bases unmatched to any gene: 1. This CDR3 has 14 residues. CDR1 is MNHEY and CDR2 is SVGAGI in the germline V gene. CDR3 DNA: TGTGCCAGCAGTCGGGACAGGGGGAACACTGAAGCTTTCTTT. This sequence encodes CASSRDRGNTEAFF.

V is TRBV28 and J is TRBJ2-2, with TRBD1 matching over 8 bases. The CDR3 is 17 amino acids. V lost 3 bases to trimming and J lost 1 base; unmatched junction nucleotides: 7. CDR1 is MDHEN, CDR2 SYDVKM, per germline. CDR3 bases: TGTGCCAGCAGTTTGACAGGGGACAGCCAGAACACCGGGGAGCTGTTTTTT. Protein: CASSLTGDSQNTGELFF.

The J gene is TRBJ1-4, the V gene TRBV10-3, with no clear D. The germline V and J ends were trimmed by 3 bases and 3 bases, with 5 bases remaining between them. The CDR3 runs to 13 residues. Germline V gene lookup returns CDR1 ENHRY and CDR2 SYGVKD. CDR3 sequence: CAISEQSNEKLFF. DNA for the CDR3: TGTGCCATCAGTGAACAGTCTAATGAAAAACTGTTTTTT.

This clone has just one count. Other DNA sequences in this specimen translate into the identical CDR3. V is TRBV6-5 and J is TRBJ1-1; D gene unclear. The CDR3 covers 14 residues. Per the germline V gene, CDR1 is MNHEY and CDR2 is SVGAGI. The ends were cut back, 2 bases at V and 2 bases at J, with 9 bases in the middle. This CDR3 is CASSYGQANTEAFF. Written as DNA, the CDR3 is TGTGCCAGCAGTTACGGGCAGGCTAACACTGAAGCTTTCTTT.

This sequence joins TRBV4-1 and TRBJ1-3; 7 bases agree with TRBD1. Trimming cost V 4 bases and J 6 bases; bases outside gene matches: 12. The CDR3 totals 16 residues. Germline V gene data show CDR1 as MGHRA and CDR2 as YSYEKL. The CDR3 DNA reads as TGCGCCAGCAGCCCCACACTCGACAGGGAGGCAAACACCATATATTTT. Translation gives CASSPTLDREANTIYF.

The V and J genes are TRBV7-6 and TRBJ1-1; 7 bases are a match to TRBD1. After removal of 1 base from V and 5 bases from J, the junction contained 13 bases not matched to a gene. From germline, CDR1 is SGHVS and CDR2 FNYEAQ. The CDR3 runs to 17 residues. The CDR3, as DNA: TGTGCCAGCAGCTTAGAGGGTGCGGAGGGGGCCGAAACTGAAGCTTTCTTT. This gives the protein CASSLEGAEGAETEAFF.

This rearrangement joins TRBV9 to TRBJ2-7; no definite D call. There are 12 residues in the CDR3. V lost 3 bases to trimming and J lost 4 bases, with 8 bases between them. Germline loops: CDR1 SGDLS, CDR2 YYNGEE. CDR3 sequence reads: CASSGDEYEQYF. CDR3 DNA sequence: TGTGCCAGCAGCGGAGACGAATACGAGCAGTACTTC.

This chain connects TRBV7-9 to TRBJ2-7; 11 bases are shared with TRBD1. Germline V lookup: CDR1 SEHNR, CDR2 FQNEAQ (reference sequence). Unmatched junction bases numbered 4, after V lost 5 bases and J lost 4 bases. This CDR3 comprises 14 residues. The CDR3, as DNA: TGTGCCAGCAGCGCCCGGGACAGGGGGTACGAGCAGTACTTC. It translates to CASSARDRGYEQYF.